These 15 T cell receptor beta chains came from one sample sequenced in a study of CD4 and CD8 cells across lung adenocarcinoma regions. Using its own MiXCR run on the PCR reads, TCRdb lists one record per CDR3 protein. The table lists fewer than 30,000 distinct CDR3 sequences, almost 50% of them singletons. Sample: CD8+ T cells from the center of a lung tumor. Receptors originate from a male donor with lung adenocarcinoma. The CD4 and CD8 labels of this study may be unreliable.

The chain carries TRBV6-1 and TRBJ2-1, with D tentatively TRBD2 (5 bases). The CDR3 loop spans 15 amino acids. The V gene's germline CDR1 is MNHNS and CDR2 SASEGT. The V end lost 6 bases, the J end lost 0 bases, and 12 bases lay between the germline ends. In DNA, the CDR3 is TGTGCCAGCAGACCCTTTCGGGGCTCCTACAATGAGCAGTTCTTC. This encodes CASRPFRGSYNEQFF.

This clonotype came up a few times. This chain uses TRBV6-1 with TRBJ2-7; D perhaps matches TRBD2 (5 bases). Germline V CDR1 and CDR2: MNHNS, SASEGT. V lost 8 bases and J lost 0, with 20 bases in between. The CDR3 extends over 16 amino acids. The CDR3 is CASFGAEQRSSYEQYF. The CDR3 nucleotides are TGTGCCAGCTTCGGTGCCGAACAGCGGAGCTCCTACGAGCAGTACTTC.

As to this clonotype: The junction departs from germline at one end; a sequencing error may be responsible. The chain uses TRBV11-2 and TRBJ2-5; D perhaps matches TRBD1 (6 bases). Germline V gives CDR1 SGHAT, CDR2 FQNNGV. The CDR3 spans 15 residues. The CDR3, as DNA: TGTGCCAGGAGCCGACGCAGGTGGGACACAGAGACGCAGTACTTC. Protein sequence: CARSRRRWDTETQYF.

V is TRBV6-5 and J is TRBJ2-3, with 7 bases identical to TRBD2. The length of the CDR3 is 16 residues. Trimming took 2 bases from V and 0 from J; bases not matched to a gene: 5. Germline values: CDR1 MNHEY, CDR2 SVGAGI. The CDR3 sequence: CASSYQSGTSTDTQYF. CDR3 DNA: TGTGCCAGCAGTTACCAGAGCGGGACGAGCACAGATACGCAGTATTTT.

The rearrangement uses TRBV5-1 and TRBJ2-5, with a weak D call TRBD2 (5 bases). There are 14 residues in the CDR3. With 5 bases removed from V and 5 bases from J, the gap between germline ends came to 16 bases. Germline CDR1 SGHRS, CDR2 YFSETQ. CDR3 residues: CASRLSGPGETQYF. As DNA, the CDR3 is TGCGCCAGCAGATTAAGCGGACCGGGGGAGACCCAGTACTTC.

This clonotype was recorded once. At one of its ends the junction is not consistent with the germline gene, which may arise from a read error. The chain joins TRBV6-1 to TRBJ2-5, with 7 bases that match TRBD2. The CDR3 contains 15 residues. CDR1 and CDR2 from the germline V gene are MNHNS and SASEGT. The CDR3: CARWGGSRHTETQYF. CDR3 bases: TGTGCCAGGTGGGGCGGGAGCCGACACACAGAGACCCAGTATTTC.

In this sample, this clonotype turned up many times. The chain carries TRBV6-1 and TRBJ2-7, with 8 bases fitting TRBD1. The CDR3 is 14 amino acids. The V gene's germline CDR1 is MNHNS and CDR2 SASEGT. The V segment lost 8 bases and the J segment 9 bases; nucleotides outside the gene matches: 15. The CDR3 DNA reads as TGTGCCAGCGGGGAACGCCTGCCAACAGGGGGGCAGTACTTC. It codes for CASGERLPTGGQYF.

The rearrangement joins TRBV6-1 to TRBJ2-3; TRBD1 matches 7 bases. TRBJ2-7 matches the DNA end more closely, so the J call is doubtful. The CDR3 runs to 13 residues. CDR1 is MNHNS, CDR2 SASEGT, per germline. The CDR3 bases are TGTGCCAGCGGGGACAGTGGGACAGAGACGCAGTACTTC. This encodes CASGDSGTETQYF.

The chain joins TRBV12-3 or TRBV12-4 to TRBJ2-7, with a weak D call TRBD2 (5 bases). CDR3 length: 13 amino acids. Trimming stripped 6 bases from V and 4 bases from J, with 13 bases between. CDR3 nucleotide sequence: TGTGCCAGCAGCCAGAGACGGAGGTACGAGCAGTACTTC. Translating gives CASSQRRRYEQYF.

The CDR3: CASSENGRTGGRRETQFF. As DNA, the CDR3 is TGTGCCAGCAGTGAAAACGGAAGGACAGGGGGTCGAAGAGAGACCCAGTTCTTC. This rearrangement joins TRBV6-1 to TRBJ2-1; 10 bases match TRBD1. The V segment lost 2 bases and the J segment 13 bases; nucleotides outside the gene matches: 20. In germline, CDR1 is MNHNS, CDR2 SASEGT. The CDR3 has 18 amino acids.

This clonotype has only a few counts. This chain links TRBV15 with TRBJ2-1; 11 nucleotides match TRBD2. With V trimmed by 8 bases and J by 10 bases, 25 bases remained unmatched. The CDR3 consists of 19 residues. CDR1 is LNHNV and CDR2 is YYDKDF in the germline V gene (reference sequence). CDR3 protein: CATPQRASGRWDSVGEQFF. In nucleotides, the CDR3 is TGTGCCACCCCACAAAGGGCTAGCGGGAGGTGGGACTCGGTCGGGGAGCAGTTCTTC.

The CDR3 DNA reads as TGTGCCAGCAGTATCCCAGGGAGAGAGACCCAGTACTTC. Its protein is CASSIPGRETQYF. The V call is TRBV6-1, the J call TRBJ2-5, with D tentatively TRBD1 or TRBD2 (5 bases each). Germline V gene data show CDR1 as MNHNS and CDR2 as SASEGT. This CDR3 has 13 residues. The germline V and J ends were trimmed by 5 bases and 4 bases, with 11 bases remaining between them.

Of note for this clonotype: One end of the junction varies from germline; a read error may be responsible. The gene calls are TRBV6-1 and TRBJ2-3, with D maybe TRBD2 (7 bases). The CDR3 is 15 residues long. CDR1 is MNHNS and CDR2 is SASEGT in the germline V gene. The CDR3, as DNA: TGTGCCAGGGGTGAGGGGGGGAGTGACCCAGAGACGCAGTATTTT. It yields the protein CARGEGGSDPETQYF.

This rearrangement joins TRBV6-1 to TRBJ2-1; 10 bases are a match to TRBD1. This CDR3 is 14 amino acids long. The germline CDR1 and CDR2 sequences are MNHNS and SASEGT. The V segment lost 6 bases and the J segment 6 bases; nucleotides outside the gene matches: 5. The CDR3 sequence is CASRGQGGPNEQFF. DNA for the CDR3: TGTGCCAGCAGAGGACAGGGGGGCCCCAATGAGCAGTTCTTC.

By share, this clonotype counts as medium-sized (0.01 to 0.1%). V is TRBV6-1 and J is TRBJ2-7; the D is unclear. Trimming shortened V by 10 bases and J by 0 bases, and 13 bases separated the two germline ends. Germline CDR1 reads MNHNS; CDR2 reads SASEGT. The CDR3 runs 13 residues. CDR3 protein: CATVRPGSYEQYF. Here the CDR3 DNA reads TGTGCCACCGTCCGACCCGGCTCCTACGAGCAGTACTTC.